This T cell receptor beta chain was identified in a study of OX40 agonist ivuxolimab in advanced cancers. The wider study: Patients were treated with ivuxolimab, an agonistic anti-OX40 (CD134) antibody. Around 40% of patients had received prior checkpoint inhibitor therapy. All patients had ivuxolimab intravenously every 2 weeks at 0.01 to 10 mg/kg. Study-level points and caveats: Clonal expansion was among the lowest in partial responders at 0.1-3.0 mg/kg, especially CD8+.

Assay: immunoSEQ multiplex PCR; the TCRdb copy retains only in-frame clones and omits some. The sample includes roughly 60,000 clones, 85% of them seen just once. As to this clone: What it binds is unknown.

V was shortened by 1 base and J by 0 bases, with 11 bases between the two germline ends. This CDR3 comprises 16 residues. The germline CDR1 and CDR2 sequences are MGHRA and YSYEKL. The source was CD4+ or CD8+ T cells sorted from blood, collected in a trial of the OX40 agonist ivuxolimab. The clonotype originates from an adult with an advanced solid tumor such as melanoma, head and neck, liver or kidney cancer. V and J are TRBV4-1 and TRBJ2-3, with D possibly being TRBD1 (5 bases). DNA of the CDR3: TGCGCCAGCAGCCAAGGTACAGGCCTTAGCACAGATACGCAGTATTTT. Protein sequence: CASSQGTGLSTDTQYF.